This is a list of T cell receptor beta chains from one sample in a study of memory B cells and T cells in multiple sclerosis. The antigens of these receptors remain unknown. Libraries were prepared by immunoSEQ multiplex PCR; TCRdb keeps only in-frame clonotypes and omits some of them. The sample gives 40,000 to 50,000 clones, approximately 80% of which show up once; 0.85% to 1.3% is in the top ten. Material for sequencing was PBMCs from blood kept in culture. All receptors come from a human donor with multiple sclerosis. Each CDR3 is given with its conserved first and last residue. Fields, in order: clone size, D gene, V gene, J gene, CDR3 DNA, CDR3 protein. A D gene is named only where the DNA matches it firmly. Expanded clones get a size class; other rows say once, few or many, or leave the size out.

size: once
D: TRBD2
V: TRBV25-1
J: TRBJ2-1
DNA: TGTGCCAGCAGTGAATATGGGTCTAGCGGGAATGAGCAGTTCTTC
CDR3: CASSEYGSSGNEQFF

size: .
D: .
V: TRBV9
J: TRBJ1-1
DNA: TGTGCCAGCAGCTCCCGAGGGGTAACGAACACTGAAGCTTTCTTT
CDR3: CASSSRGVTNTEAFF

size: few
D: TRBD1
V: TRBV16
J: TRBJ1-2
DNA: TGTGCCAGCAGCCCCTTGACAGGGTCTGAAGGCTACACCTTC
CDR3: CASSPLTGSEGYTF

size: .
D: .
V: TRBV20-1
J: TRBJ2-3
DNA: TGCAGTAGCACAGATACGCAGTATTTT
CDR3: CSSTDTQYF

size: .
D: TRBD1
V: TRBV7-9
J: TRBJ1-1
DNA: TGTGCCAGCAGCTTAGAGACAGGGAGGACTGAAGCTTTCTTT
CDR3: CASSLETGRTEAFF

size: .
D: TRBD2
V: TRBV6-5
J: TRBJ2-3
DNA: TGTGCCAGCAGTGCAGGAGCGGGGGGCACAGATACGCAGTATTTT
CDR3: CASSAGAGGTDTQYF

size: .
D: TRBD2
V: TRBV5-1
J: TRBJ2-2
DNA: TGCGCCAGCAGCTTGAGACGGCAGCGGGGGGACACCGGGGAGCTGTTTTTT
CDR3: CASSLRRQRGDTGELFF

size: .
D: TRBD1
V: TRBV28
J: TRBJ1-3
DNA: TGTGCCAGCTGGACAGGCTTTGGAAACACCATATATTTT
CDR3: CASWTGFGNTIYF

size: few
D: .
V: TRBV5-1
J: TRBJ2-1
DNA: TGCGCCAGCAGCTTGACGGGTAATGAGCAGTTCTTC
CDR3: CASSLTGNEQFF

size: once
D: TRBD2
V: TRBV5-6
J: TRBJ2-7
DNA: TGTGCCAGCAGCAACTTGGGGCGACGGGGGGGCTACGAGCAGTACTTC
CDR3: CASSNLGRRGGYEQYF

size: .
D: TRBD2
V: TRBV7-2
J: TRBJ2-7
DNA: TGTGCCAGCAGCTTAGCCGCAGCAGGGAGAAGCGGGGCAAGCACCTACGAGCAGTACTTC
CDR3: CASSLAAAGRSGASTYEQYF

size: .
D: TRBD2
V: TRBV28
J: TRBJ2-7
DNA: TGTGCCAGCAGTCCCCGACTAGCGGGGGTGTACGAGCAGTACTTC
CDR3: CASSPRLAGVYEQYF

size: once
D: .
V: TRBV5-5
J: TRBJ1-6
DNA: TGTGCCAGCAGCTTAATAATGGGGGCGAATAATTCACCCCTCCACTTT
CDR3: CASSLIMGANNSPLHF

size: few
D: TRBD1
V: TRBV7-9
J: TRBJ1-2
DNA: TGTGCCAGCAGCTACACAGGGGAGCGTGGCTACACCTTC
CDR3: CASSYTGERGYTF

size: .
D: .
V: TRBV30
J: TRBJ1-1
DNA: TGTGCCTGGAGTGCAGGGTTTCCCGAAGCTTTCTTT
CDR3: CAWSAGFPEAFF

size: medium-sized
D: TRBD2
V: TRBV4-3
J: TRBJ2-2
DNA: TGCGCCAGCAGGGCTAGCGGGTTGGGCGGGGAGCTGTTTTTT
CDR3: CASRASGLGGELFF

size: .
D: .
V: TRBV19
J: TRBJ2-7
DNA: TGTGCCAGTAGTATAGGCAGGCCGCCGGCCTACGAGCAGTACTTC
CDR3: CASSIGRPPAYEQYF

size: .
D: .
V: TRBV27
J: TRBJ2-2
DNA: TGTGCCAGCAGTCTCGGGGGGCGAGGCGGGGAGCTGTTTTTT
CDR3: CASSLGGRGGELFF

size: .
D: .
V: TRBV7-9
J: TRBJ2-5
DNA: TGTGCCAGCAGAGACGGAGGGGGAGGTCCAGAGACCCAGTACTTC
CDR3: CASRDGGGGPETQYF

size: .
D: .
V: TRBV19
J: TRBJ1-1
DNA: TGTGCCAGCAGTAACCTCAGACAGGTCGGTATTGAAGCTTTCTTT
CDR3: CASSNLRQVGIEAFF

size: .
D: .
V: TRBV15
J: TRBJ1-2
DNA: TGTGCCACCAGCAGAGAATCGCCCTCTACCGGCTATGGCTACACCTTC
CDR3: CATSRESPSTGYGYTF

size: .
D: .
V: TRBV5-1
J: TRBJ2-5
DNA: TGCGCCAGCAGCCTGGCAGGACGGCCGGACAAAGAGACCCAGTACTTC
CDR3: CASSLAGRPDKETQYF

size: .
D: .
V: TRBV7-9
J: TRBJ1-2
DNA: TGTGCCAGCAGCTTAGTTGCCAGCGTCCAATCCTACACCTTC
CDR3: CASSLVASVQSYTF

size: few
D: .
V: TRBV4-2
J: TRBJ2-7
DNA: TGTGCCAGCAGCCTAACGACAGGGACTTCCTACGAGCAGTACTTC
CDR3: CASSLTTGTSYEQYF

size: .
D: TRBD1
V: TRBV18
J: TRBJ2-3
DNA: TGTGCCAGCTCACCCGGACAGGGAAACACAGATACGCAGTATTTT
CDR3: CASSPGQGNTDTQYF

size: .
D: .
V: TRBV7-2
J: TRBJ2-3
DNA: TGTGCCAGCAAACCGGGACTTGTCACAGATACGCAGTATTTT
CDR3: CASKPGLVTDTQYF

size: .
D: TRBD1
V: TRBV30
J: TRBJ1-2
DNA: TGTGCCTGGAGTGTACAGGGGCCGAGGGGCTACACCTTC
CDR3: CAWSVQGPRGYTF

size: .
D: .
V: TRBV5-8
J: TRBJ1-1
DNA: TGTGCCAGCAGCCGAACAGGACTCACTTTTGAAGCTTTCTTT
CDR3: CASSRTGLTFEAFF

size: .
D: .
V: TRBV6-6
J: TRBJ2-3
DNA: TGTGCCAGCAGTTACGCCACTAGTCGGGGCTCCAGGAACAGGTATTTT
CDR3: CASSYATSRGSRNRYF

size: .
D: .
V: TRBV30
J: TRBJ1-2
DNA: TGTGCCTGGAGTGACAGAGGCGGCTACACCTTC
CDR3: CAWSDRGGYTF

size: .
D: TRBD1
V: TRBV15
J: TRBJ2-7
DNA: TGTGCCACCAGCAGAGATAGGGGGACAGGACGCTACGAGCAGTACTTC
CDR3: CATSRDRGTGRYEQYF

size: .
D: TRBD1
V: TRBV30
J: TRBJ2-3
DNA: TGTGCCTGGACTAATACACAGGGGGCGGATACGCAGTATTTT
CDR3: CAWTNTQGADTQYF

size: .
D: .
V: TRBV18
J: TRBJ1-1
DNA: TGTGCCAGCTCACCACTGGGGGGGAACACTGAAGCTTTCTTT
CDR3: CASSPLGGNTEAFF

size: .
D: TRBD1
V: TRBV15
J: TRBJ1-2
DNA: TGTGCCACCCGCCCTACCGGGACAGGCTTCTATGGCTACACCTTC
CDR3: CATRPTGTGFYGYTF

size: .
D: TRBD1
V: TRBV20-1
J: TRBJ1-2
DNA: TGCAGTGCTAGACAGGGGGATGGCTACACCTTC
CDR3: CSARQGDGYTF

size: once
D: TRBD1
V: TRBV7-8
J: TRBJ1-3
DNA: TGTGCCAGCAGCTTCCGGACAGGGGCCTTCTCTGGAAACACCATATATTTT
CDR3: CASSFRTGAFSGNTIYF

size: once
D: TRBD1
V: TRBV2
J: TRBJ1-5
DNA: TGTGCCAGCAGTGACAGGGGGCCGTATAGCAATCAGCCCCAGCATTTT
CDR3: CASSDRGPYSNQPQHF

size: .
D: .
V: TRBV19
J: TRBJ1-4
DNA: TGTGCCAGTAGCGCAACAAGTACAACTAATGAAAAACTGTTTTTT
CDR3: CASSATSTTNEKLFF

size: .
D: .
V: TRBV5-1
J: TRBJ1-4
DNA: TGCGCCAGCAGCACCGGACGGGGAGAGGATGAAAAACTGTTTTTT
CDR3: CASSTGRGEDEKLFF

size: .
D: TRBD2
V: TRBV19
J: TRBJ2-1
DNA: TGTGCCAGTAGTAGACTAGCGGGGGGGTCCATCGAGCAGTTCTTC
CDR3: CASSRLAGGSIEQFF

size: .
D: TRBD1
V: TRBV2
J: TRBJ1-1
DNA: TGTGCCAGCAGTGCTATACAGGGGGCCACTGAAGCTTTCTTT
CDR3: CASSAIQGATEAFF

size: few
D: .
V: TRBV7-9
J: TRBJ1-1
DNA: TGTGCCAGCAGCCCCGTTGGAGGAACTGAAGCTTTCTTT
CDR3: CASSPVGGTEAFF

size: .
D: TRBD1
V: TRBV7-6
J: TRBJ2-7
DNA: TGTGCCAGCAGCCCCGCAGGGGGCGGCTCCTACGAGCAGTACTTC
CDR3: CASSPAGGGSYEQYF